The next 8 T cell receptor beta chains were all read from a single sample in a study of blood T cell repertoires in COVID-19. Data came from immunoSEQ multiplex PCR; TCRdb stores just in-frame clones and leaves some out. This repertoire shows some 220,000 clones, around 82% found once; its top ten account for 10% to 15%. The specimen sequenced was peripheral blood. Source of these receptors: a human donor in a cohort sampled during active COVID-19.

This chain connects TRBV9 to TRBJ2-3; no clear D. Germline values: CDR1 SGDLS, CDR2 YYNGEE. This CDR3 contains 15 residues. The V and J ends lost 0 bases and 2 bases respectively, with 10 bases between them. DNA of the CDR3: TGTGCCAGCAGCGTAGGCGGTAGAGCCACAGATACGCAGTATTTT. Translated: CASSVGGRATDTQYF.

The chain carries TRBV10-3 and TRBJ1-6, with 12 bases matching TRBD1. From germline, CDR1 is ENHRY and CDR2 SYGVKD. V trimming: 3 bases; J trimming: 7 bases; junction bases outside the gene matches: 10. This CDR3 is built from 18 residues. The CDR3: CAISDGTGGARGNSPLHF. In DNA, the CDR3 is TGTGCCATCAGTGATGGGACAGGGGGCGCGAGGGGGAATTCACCCCTCCACTTT.

Here the CDR3 reads CASSLGGLANEQYF. The CDR3 coding sequence is TGTGCCAGCAGTTTGGGGGGACTAGCGAACGAGCAGTACTTC. The rearrangement uses TRBV28 and TRBJ2-7; 10 positions agree with TRBD2. CDR3 length: 14 residues. Germline V gene lookup returns CDR1 MDHEN and CDR2 SYDVKM. V shed 3 bases and J 5 bases; nucleotides not matched to a gene: 4. Drawing the rest from reference TRBV28 and TRBJ2-7, the complete variable domain is DVKVTQSSRYLVKRTGEKVFLECVQDMDHENMFWYRQDPGLGLRLIYFSYDVKMKEKGDIPEGYSVSREKKERFSLILESASTNQTSMYLCASSLGGLANEQYFGPGTRLTVT.

This chain connects TRBV3-1 (or the pseudogene TRBV3-2) to TRBJ1-1; D may be TRBD1 (5 bases). CDR3 size: 15 residues. V lost 2 bases and J lost 4, with 14 bases in between. Per germline, CDR1 LGHDT and CDR2 YNNKEL (reference sequence). CDR3 DNA sequence: TGTGCCAGCAGCCAACCTCAGGGCCGGAGCACTGAAGCTTTCTTT. Translating gives CASSQPQGRSTEAFF.

This rearrangement joins TRBV19 to TRBJ2-7; possible D gene TRBD1, 6 bases. Trimming cost V 9 bases and J 2 bases, with 14 bases left between them. Germline CDR1 and CDR2: LNHDA and SQIVND (reference sequence). This CDR3 region has 13 residues. Here the CDR3 reads CASQEQGTYEQYF. As DNA, the CDR3 is TGTGCCAGCCAGGAACAGGGCACCTACGAGCAGTACTTC.

The chain uses TRBV28 and TRBJ1-1; 8 bases align to TRBD1. The V gene end was trimmed by 3 bases and the J gene end by 4 bases; junction bases not matched to a gene: 7. This CDR3 comprises 15 residues. Germline V gene data show CDR1 as MDHEN and CDR2 as SYDVKM. CDR3 residues: CASSFPHTGGTEAFF. The CDR3 nucleotides read TGTGCCAGCAGTTTCCCCCATACAGGGGGCACTGAAGCTTTCTTT.

Here the CDR3 reads CASSQGQPQHF. CDR3 DNA: TGTGCCAGCAGTCAGGGTCAGCCCCAGCATTTT. This chain connects TRBV12-3 or TRBV12-4 to TRBJ1-5; D might be TRBD1 (5 bases). The CDR3 length is 11 residues. V lost 5 bases and J 6 bases, leaving 5 bases between the germline ends.

The chain couples TRBV28 to TRBJ2-7; 7 positions match TRBD1. Germline values: CDR1 MDHEN, CDR2 SYDVKM. With 4 bases clipped from V and 2 bases from J, the junction kept 11 bases outside the gene matches. The CDR3 sequence is 16 residues long. The CDR3 nucleotides are TGTGCCAGCAGTTCAACAACAGGGGAAATCACCTACGAGCAGTACTTC. Protein product: CASSSTTGEITYEQYF.